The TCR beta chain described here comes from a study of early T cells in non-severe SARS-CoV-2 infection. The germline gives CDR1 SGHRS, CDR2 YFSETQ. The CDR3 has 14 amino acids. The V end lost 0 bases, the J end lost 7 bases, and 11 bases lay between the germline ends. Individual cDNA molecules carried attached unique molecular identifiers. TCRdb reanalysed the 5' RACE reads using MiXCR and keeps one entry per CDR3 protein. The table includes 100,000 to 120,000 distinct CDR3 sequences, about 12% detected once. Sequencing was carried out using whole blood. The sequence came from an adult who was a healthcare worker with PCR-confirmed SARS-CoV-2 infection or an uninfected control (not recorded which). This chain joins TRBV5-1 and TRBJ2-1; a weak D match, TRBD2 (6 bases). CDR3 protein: CASSLDDRGNEQFF. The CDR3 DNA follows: TGCGCCAGCAGCTTGGATGATCGGGGGAATGAGCAGTTCTTC.